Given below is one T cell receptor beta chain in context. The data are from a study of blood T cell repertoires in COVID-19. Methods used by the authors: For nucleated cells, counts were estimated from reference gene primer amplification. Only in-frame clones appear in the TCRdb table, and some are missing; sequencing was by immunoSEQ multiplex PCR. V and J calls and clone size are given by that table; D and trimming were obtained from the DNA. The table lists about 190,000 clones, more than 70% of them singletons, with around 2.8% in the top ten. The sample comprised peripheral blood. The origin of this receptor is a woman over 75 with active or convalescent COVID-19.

In DNA form, the CDR3 reads TGTGCCATACATGACAGGGGCTATGGCTACACCTTC. Its protein product is CAIHDRGYGYTF. The chain employs TRBV6-5 and TRBJ1-2, with 8 positions matching TRBD1. This CDR3 comprises 12 residues. Germline V gene lookup returns CDR1 MNHEY and CDR2 SVGAGI. J was trimmed by 4 bases and V by 10 bases; bases with no gene match: 5.